A selection of T cell receptor beta chains follows, all from one sample in a study of blood T cell repertoires in COVID-19. Produced via immunoSEQ multiplex PCR; TCRdb's table is partial and in-frame only. The top ten hold roughly 9.7% of the sample, which has about 69,000 clones, approximately 80% seen once. The source material was peripheral blood. These receptor sequences come from a woman at least 80 years old with acute or convalescent COVID-19. Both conserved end residues are part of each CDR3. Fields, in order: CDR3 protein, CDR3 DNA, V gene, J gene, clone size, D gene. A D gene is named only where the DNA matches it firmly. Expanded clones are given a class, and other clones once, few, many or no size at all.

CAWSSGNSGNTIYF,TGTGCCTGGAGTTCAGGGAACTCTGGAAACACCATATATTTT,TRBV30,TRBJ1-3,NA,NA
CASSPGVGENYGYTF,TGCGCCAGCAGCCCGGGGGTGGGGGAAAACTATGGCTACACCTTC,TRBV4-1,TRBJ1-2,NA,NA
CASSTGTGVGPLTDTQYF,TGCGCCAGCAGCACCGGGACAGGGGTGGGGCCGCTAACAGATACGCAGTATTTT,TRBV5-1,TRBJ2-3,NA,TRBD1
CASNGYTNEKLFF,TGTGCCAGCAACGGGTATACTAATGAAAAACTGTTTTTT,TRBV6-5,TRBJ1-4,NA,NA
CSARYYNEQFF,TGCAGTGCCAGGTACTACAATGAGCAGTTCTTC,TRBV20-1,TRBJ2-1,NA,NA
CAWPGEQGTGELFF,TGTGCCTGGCCAGGGGAACAGGGGACCGGGGAGCTGTTTTTT,TRBV30,TRBJ2-2,NA,TRBD1
CAWSVQMNTEAFF,TGTGCCTGGAGTGTACAGATGAACACTGAAGCTTTCTTT,TRBV30,TRBJ1-1,few,NA
CASREDSHSYEQYF,TGTGCCAGCAGGGAAGACTCTCACTCCTACGAGCAGTACTTC,TRBV7-6,TRBJ2-7,NA,NA
CASSSTGSGTDTQYF,TGTGCCAGCAGCTCCACAGGGTCCGGCACAGATACGCAGTATTTT,TRBV11-3,TRBJ2-3,NA,NA
CASSQSGGAQSTQYF,TGTGCCAGCAGCCAGAGCGGGGGGGCACAGAGTACGCAGTATTTT,TRBV3-1/TRBV3-2,TRBJ2-3,NA,TRBD2
CASSEGTDYSNQPQHF,TGTGCCAGCAGCGAGGGGACAGACTATAGCAATCAGCCCCAGCATTTT,TRBV7-2,TRBJ1-5,NA,TRBD1
CISEGPKDYGYTF,TGCATCTCAGAGGGCCCGAAAGACTATGGCTACACCTTC,TRBV29-1,TRBJ1-2,NA,NA
CASSQARTTYGRTF,TGTGCCAGCAGCCAAGCCCGGACTACATATGGCAGGACCTTC,TRBV3-1/TRBV3-2,TRBJ1-2,NA,NA
CASIWATYGYTF,TGTGCCAGCATATGGGCTACCTATGGCTACACCTTC,TRBV2,TRBJ1-2,few,NA
CASSLRGGDNSYNSPLHF,TGCGCCAGCAGCCTTCGAGGGGGGGATAATTCCTATAATTCACCCCTCCACTTT,TRBV4-1,TRBJ1-6,NA,NA
CASSRGQGGNQPQHF,TGTGCCAGCAGCAGGGGACAGGGCGGGAATCAGCCCCAGCATTTT,TRBV3-1/TRBV3-2,TRBJ1-5,NA,TRBD1
CSVEVPRGGSDEAFF,TGCAGCGTTGAAGTCCCCCGCGGGGGCTCGGATGAAGCTTTCTTT,TRBV29-1,TRBJ1-1,NA,NA
CASSQIAGTSGSDSYNEQFF,TGTGCCAGCAGCCAAATCGCCGGGACTAGCGGGTCTGACTCCTACAATGAGCAGTTCTTC,TRBV3-1/TRBV3-2,TRBJ2-1,NA,TRBD2
CASSFTPDREDEQYF,TGTGCCAGCAGCTTCACCCCGGACAGGGAAGACGAGCAGTACTTC,TRBV7-9,TRBJ2-7,NA,TRBD1
CASSPQGGVGTQYF,TGTGCCAGCAGCCCTCAAGGGGGAGTCGGGACCCAGTACTTC,TRBV11-2,TRBJ2-5,NA,NA
CASSDSSGGEKLFF,TGTGCCAGCAGTGATTCCTCTGGGGGGGAAAAACTGTTTTTT,TRBV25-1,TRBJ1-4,NA,NA
CATSRDPGGEQFF,TGTGCCACCAGCAGAGACCCGGGCGGGGAGCAGTTCTTC,TRBV15,TRBJ2-1,NA,NA
CASSRGLAGGRYQETQYF,TGTGCCAGCAGCCGAGGACTAGCGGGGGGCCGGTACCAAGAGACCCAGTACTTC,TRBV7-9,TRBJ2-5,NA,TRBD2
CASGLVRGGGPSYEQYF,TGTGCTAGTGGTTTGGTACGGGGCGGGGGGCCCAGCTACGAGCAGTACTTC,TRBV12-5,TRBJ2-7,few,TRBD2
CAWSVGQGYEQYF,TGTGCCTGGAGTGTGGGACAGGGCTACGAGCAGTACTTC,TRBV30,TRBJ2-7,NA,TRBD1
CASSLSGVIEETQYF,TGCGCCAGCAGCTTGAGCGGGGTTATAGAAGAGACCCAGTACTTC,TRBV5-1,TRBJ2-5,NA,TRBD2
CASSQGLRDLGRATEAFF,TGTGCCAGCAGCCAAGGTTTGAGGGACTTAGGGAGGGCCACTGAAGCTTTCTTT,TRBV3-1/TRBV3-2,TRBJ1-1,NA,NA
CASSAVNTEAFF,TGTGCCAGCAGTGCGGTGAACACTGAAGCTTTCTTT,TRBV2,TRBJ1-1,NA,NA
CASSLGHLCPCTDTEAFF,TGTGCCAGCAGCTTAGGTCATCTTTGCCCGTGTACGGACACTGAAGCTTTCTTT,TRBV11-3,TRBJ1-1,NA,NA
CASSGNNHLAGGNEQFF,TGTGCCAGTAGTGGCAATAACCACTTGGCAGGCGGGAATGAGCAGTTCTTC,TRBV19,TRBJ2-1,NA,NA
CASSLDRVSGNTIYF,TGCGCCAGCAGCTTGGACAGGGTCTCTGGAAACACCATATATTTT,TRBV5-1,TRBJ1-3,NA,NA
CATRDREHEKLFF,TGTGCCACCCGCGACAGAGAACATGAAAAACTGTTTTTT,TRBV19,TRBJ1-4,NA,NA
CASSLSGNRGNYGYTF,TGTGCCAGCAGCTTGTCGGGAAACAGGGGGAACTATGGCTACACCTTC,TRBV11-2,TRBJ1-2,NA,TRBD1
CASSQGLGQASYEQYF,TGTGCCAGCAGCCAAGGTTTGGGACAGGCCTCCTACGAGCAGTACTTC,TRBV14,TRBJ2-7,NA,TRBD1
CASSLTGVTSGPSGTQYF,TGTGCCAGCAGCTTAACAGGGGTTACTAGCGGGCCCTCCGGGACCCAGTACTTC,TRBV7-6,TRBJ2-5,NA,TRBD2
CASSGGLAGAGETQYF,TGTGCCAGCAGCGGGGGACTAGCGGGGGCAGGAGAGACCCAGTACTTC,TRBV5-4,TRBJ2-5,NA,TRBD2
CASSEFQDEKLFF,TGTGCCAGCAGTGAATTTCAGGATGAAAAACTGTTTTTT,TRBV6-1,TRBJ1-4,NA,NA
CASGRGTGFGNTIYF,TGTGCTAGTGGTCGCGGCACAGGTTTCGGAAACACCATATATTTT,TRBV12-5,TRBJ1-3,NA,NA
CASSLGTGVNTEAFF,TGTGCCAGCAGCCTAGGGACAGGGGTGAACACTGAAGCTTTCTTT,TRBV11-3,TRBJ1-1,once,TRBD1
CASSLTTTDTQYF,TGTGCCAGCAGTCTGACTACCACAGATACGCAGTATTTT,TRBV6-4,TRBJ2-3,NA,NA
CASRGDRPYTDTQYF,TGTGCCAGCAGAGGGGACAGGCCTTACACAGATACGCAGTATTTT,TRBV27,TRBJ2-3,NA,TRBD1
CASSPSVVANTGELFF,TGTGCCAGCTCCCCTTCCGTTGTCGCGAACACCGGGGAGCTGTTTTTT,TRBV18,TRBJ2-2,few,NA
CASSESGATLKYLFTGELFF,TGCGCCAGCAGTGAGTCAGGGGCCACGCTAAAATATCTCTTCACCGGGGAGCTGTTTTTT,TRBV10-2,TRBJ2-2,NA,NA
CASSIDGTSGYTF,TGTGCCAGTAGTATAGATGGTACTTCCGGCTACACCTTC,TRBV19,TRBJ1-2,NA,NA
CASSEWSGVRNQPQHF,TGTGCCAGCAGTGAATGGTCAGGGGTTCGCAATCAGCCCCAGCATTTT,TRBV6-1,TRBJ1-5,NA,NA
CASSSAGFRGTDTQYF,TGTGCCAGCAGCTCTGCAGGGTTCCGGGGCACAGATACGCAGTATTTT,TRBV5-8,TRBJ2-3,NA,NA
CASSLELYYEQYF,TGCGCCAGCAGCTTGGAACTTTACTACGAGCAGTACTTC,TRBV5-1,TRBJ2-7,NA,NA
CASSQDNGFSVTDTQYF,TGTGCCAGCAGCCAGGACAATGGCTTCTCCGTAACAGATACGCAGTATTTT,TRBV3-1/TRBV3-2,TRBJ2-3,NA,NA
CASSVEGGQPQHF,TGTGCCAGCAGTGTTGAAGGGGGACAGCCCCAGCATTTT,TRBV6-4,TRBJ1-5,NA,NA